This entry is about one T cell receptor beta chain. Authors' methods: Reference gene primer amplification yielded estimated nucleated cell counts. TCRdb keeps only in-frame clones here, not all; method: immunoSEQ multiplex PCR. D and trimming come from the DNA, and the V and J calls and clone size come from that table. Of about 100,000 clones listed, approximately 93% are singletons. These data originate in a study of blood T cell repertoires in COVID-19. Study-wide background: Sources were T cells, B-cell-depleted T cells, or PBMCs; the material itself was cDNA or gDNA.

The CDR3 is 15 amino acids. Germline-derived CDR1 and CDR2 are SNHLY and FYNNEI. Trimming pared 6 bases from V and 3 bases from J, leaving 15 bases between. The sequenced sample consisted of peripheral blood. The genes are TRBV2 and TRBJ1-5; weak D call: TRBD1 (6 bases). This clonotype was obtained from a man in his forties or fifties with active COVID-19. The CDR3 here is CASSVRTAPNQPQHF. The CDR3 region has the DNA TGTGCCAGCAGCGTCAGGACAGCCCCCAATCAGCCCCAGCATTTT.